This record looks at one TCR beta chain sequence and its context. Its antigen is as yet unknown. This record belongs to a study of CXCR3-negative and CXCR3-positive naive CD8 T cells. Overall study results and limits: Diversity was high in both naive subsets and much lower in memory cells. Fresh PBMCs served for most assays, and CXCR3 expression fell partially after cryopreservation. Unlike memory cells, which differed, naive CXCR3-negative and CXCR3-positive cells had similar TRBV-TRBJ usage. The TRB CDR3s that CXCR3-positive naive cells carried were more hydrophobic than those of CXCR3-negative naive cells.

Those CD8+ T cells considered naive were CD45RO-CCR7+CD27+CD95-. The CDR3 totals 14 residues. CDR1 is MGHRA and CDR2 is YSYEKL in the germline V gene. UMI-labeled TRB cDNA libraries were prepared by 5' RACE. TCRdb re-analyzed the 5' RACE reads; it lists each CDR3 protein once, without DNA. The sample totals 140,000 to 150,000 distinct CDR3 sequences. The receptor comes from a human donor in good health. Some clones in this sample may be carry-over from other donors' samples. This chain connects TRBV4-1 to TRBJ1-2. The sequenced sample was naive CXCR3+ CD8+ T cells from blood. Specified subset: CD45RO-CCR7+CD27+CD95- naive CD8+ T cells expressing CXCR3 (TNR3+). The CDR3 sequence: CASSQGDGDYGYTF.